This T cell receptor beta chain emerged from a study of T cell repertoires in cytomegalovirus infection. In the study overall: Indicated by public TCR beta signatures were CMV infection and matching HLA type. General study findings and limits: There were carriers of CMV plus the relevant HLA, and cumulative public TCR beta family frequency identified them. Ex vivo, HLA-C-restricted CMV-specific TCR beta clonotypes prevailed over the rest of the response.

This clonotype occurred a few times. Its matching antigen is unknown. Each CDR3 protein is one row after TCRdb ran MiXCR on the reads. This sample carries around 170,000 distinct CDR3 sequences, roughly 15% of them seen once, and the ten largest clones take roughly a sixth. Losses at the gene ends were 0 bases for V and 4 bases for J; bases not matched to a gene: 12. The CDR3 covers 17 residues. The germline gives CDR1 LGHNA, CDR2 YNFKEQ. This TCR came from a human donor in good health (CMV status not recorded). Some clones in this sample may be carry-over from other donors' samples. The sequenced sample was CD8+ T cells from PBMCs. The chain carries TRBV4-2 and TRBJ2-7, with TRBD1 matching 7 bases. CDR3 DNA: TGTGCCAGCAGCCAAGACGGGTATGACAGGGTCTCTTACGAGCAGTACTTC. Its translation: CASSQDGYDRVSYEQYF.